A selection of T cell receptor beta chains follows, all from one sample in a study of shared clonotypes between healthy human individuals. Repertoires were generated with immunoSEQ multiplex PCR, while TCRdb's copy carries only in-frame clones and drops some. Of some 2 million clones listed, roughly 95% were seen once; the top ten hold approximately 1%. Sequences were obtained from naive CD8+ T cells sorted from blood. All receptors come from a man aged 18 to 30 in good health. CDR3s include the opening cysteine and the closing phenylalanine or tryptophan. The D gene is left open where the match is weak. Part of the rows lack a size; the others show once, few, many or a class for expanded clones.

cdr3_nt	cdr3_aa	v_call	clone_size	j_call	d_call
TGTGCCAGCAGTTACTCGTCACTGCCTGTCTACGAGCAGTACTTC	CASSYSSLPVYEQYF	TRBV6-5	NA	TRBJ2-7	NA
TGTGCCACCAGCAGAGCCGGTGGGGGAGCAACAGATACGCAGTATTTT	CATSRAGGGATDTQYF	TRBV15	NA	TRBJ2-3	NA
TGTGCCAGGGGACAGCTGAACACTGAAGCTTTCTTT	CARGQLNTEAFF	TRBV7-9	NA	TRBJ1-1	TRBD1
TGTGCCACCAGTATTGACAGGGGAAGCACCGGGGAGCTGTTTTTT	CATSIDRGSTGELFF	TRBV15	NA	TRBJ2-2	TRBD1
TGTGCCAGCAGTTTAGAGGGAGGCTTTAATGAGCAGTTCTTC	CASSLEGGFNEQFF	TRBV27	NA	TRBJ2-1	NA
TGTGCCAGCAGCCCCCGACTAGCGGGGGGCGAGTACTACGAGCAGTACTTC	CASSPRLAGGEYYEQYF	TRBV28	NA	TRBJ2-7	TRBD2
TGTGCCACCAGCAGAGCCAGAGCGAACACCGGGGAGCTGTTTTTT	CATSRARANTGELFF	TRBV15	NA	TRBJ2-2	NA
TGTGCCAGCAGTGGTGGGACTAGCGGATACTACGAGCAGTACTTC	CASSGGTSGYYEQYF	TRBV6-1	once	TRBJ2-7	TRBD2
TGTGCCAGCAGCTTAGATCCCGTGATCGGACTAGCGGGAGAACTCTACGAGCAGTACTTC	CASSLDPVIGLAGELYEQYF	TRBV11-2	NA	TRBJ2-7	TRBD2
TGTGCCAGCAGCCTCGGGGCAGGGGCAGGGGAGACCCAGTACTTC	CASSLGAGAGETQYF	TRBV28	NA	TRBJ2-5	NA
TGCGCCAGCAGTACACAGGGTCTCGGGGCAGAGACCCAGTACTTC	CASSTQGLGAETQYF	TRBV10-2	NA	TRBJ2-5	NA
TGTGCCAGCAGCCCGGGGGGCGAGGGTCAGCCCCAGCATTTT	CASSPGGEGQPQHF	TRBV28	NA	TRBJ1-5	NA
TGTGCCAGCAGCCAAGGGCAGGGACCCAACTACTATGGCTACACCTTC	CASSQGQGPNYYGYTF	TRBV13	NA	TRBJ1-2	NA
TGCGCCAGCAGCTTCCACCCCCGGGACACCCTCTACGAGCAGTACTTC	CASSFHPRDTLYEQYF	TRBV5-1	NA	TRBJ2-7	NA
TGTGCCAGCAGCCAAGTCTGGGGGAATGAGCAGTTCTTC	CASSQVWGNEQFF	TRBV14	NA	TRBJ2-1	NA
TGTGCCAGCAGTTTTTCTCTAGCGACTACGCTCAATGAGCAGTTCTTC	CASSFSLATTLNEQFF	TRBV27	once	TRBJ2-1	NA
TGTGCCAGCACCCAGATGGGAGACATCGCGAACACCGGGGAGCTGTTTTTT	CASTQMGDIANTGELFF	TRBV4-2	NA	TRBJ2-2	NA
TGTGCCAGCAGCGGACAGAGCTCCCAGGGGACCCAGTACTTC	CASSGQSSQGTQYF	TRBV9	NA	TRBJ2-5	NA
TGTGCCAGCAGCCCTACAGGGGAAGTATACAATGAGCAGTTCTTC	CASSPTGEVYNEQFF	TRBV7-2	NA	TRBJ2-1	TRBD1
TGTGCCAGCAGCCTCGTAGGAGTTGCTGAAGCTTTCTTT	CASSLVGVAEAFF	TRBV6-5	NA	TRBJ1-1	NA
TGTGCCACCAGCGCCAGACGGGAGGTAACCAAAAACATTCAGTACTTC	CATSARREVTKNIQYF	TRBV15	NA	TRBJ2-4	TRBD2
TGTGCCAGCAGCCCCAGGGAAATTCAAGAGACCCAGTACTTC	CASSPREIQETQYF	TRBV27	NA	TRBJ2-5	NA
TGTGCCTGGAGCTCGGGACAGGGGAACACTGAAGCTTTCTTT	CAWSSGQGNTEAFF	TRBV30	few	TRBJ1-1	TRBD1
TGTGCCAGTATAAGTGCAGGGCATAGCAATCAGCCCCAGCATTTT	CASISAGHSNQPQHF	TRBV19	NA	TRBJ1-5	NA
TGTGCCAGCAGCTTAGCGATGAAAGATCAGCCCCAGCATTTT	CASSLAMKDQPQHF	TRBV7-4	NA	TRBJ1-5	NA
TGTGCCAGCAGCTTAGGGCCTACGAACACCGGGGAGCTGTTTTTT	CASSLGPTNTGELFF	TRBV7-6	once	TRBJ2-2	NA
TGCGCCAGCAGCCCGGACAGGGGAGAGACCCAGTACTTC	CASSPDRGETQYF	TRBV4-1	NA	TRBJ2-5	TRBD1
TGTGCCAGCACCTTGGAAGTGAATGAGCAGTTCTTC	CASTLEVNEQFF	TRBV5-8	once	TRBJ2-1	NA
TGTGCCAGCAGCTTAGAACTAGCGGGAGAAATTGAGCAGTTCTTC	CASSLELAGEIEQFF	TRBV7-8	NA	TRBJ2-1	TRBD2
TGTGCCAGCAGCTTAGGAGACCTACAGTACTTC	CASSLGDLQYF	TRBV11-2	NA	TRBJ2-7	NA
TGTGCCAGCTCTAGCACAGATACGCAGTATTTT	CASSSTDTQYF	TRBV2	NA	TRBJ2-3	NA
TGTGCCAGCAGTCCAGGGGGCAGTGGGGCCTACGAGCAGTACTTC	CASSPGGSGAYEQYF	TRBV13	NA	TRBJ2-7	TRBD1
TGTGCCAGCAGCCCTGGGACTAGCGGACCCACAGATACGCAGTATTTT	CASSPGTSGPTDTQYF	TRBV7-3	NA	TRBJ2-3	TRBD2
TGTGCCAGCAGTTTCGGGGCGGCCGGGGAGCTGTTTTTT	CASSFGAAGELFF	TRBV27	NA	TRBJ2-2	NA
TGTGCCAGCTCTCCCCAGGGCACCAGAACAGGGGGCCCGTATGGCTACACCTTC	CASSPQGTRTGGPYGYTF	TRBV5-4	NA	TRBJ1-2	TRBD1
TGCGCCAGCAGCCAAGTGAGACAGGGAATTTACGAGCAGTACTTC	CASSQVRQGIYEQYF	TRBV4-1	NA	TRBJ2-7	TRBD1
TGCGCCAGCAGCCAAGATTGGAGCAATCAGCCCCAGCATTTT	CASSQDWSNQPQHF	TRBV4-3	few	TRBJ1-5	NA
TGCGCCAGCAGCCAAGTCGTCGTGAACACCGGGGAGCTGTTTTTT	CASSQVVVNTGELFF	TRBV4-1	NA	TRBJ2-2	NA
TGTGCCAGCAGCCCCGTCTCGGGAGAGGTAGCTTTCTTT	CASSPVSGEVAFF	TRBV5-6	once	TRBJ1-1	NA
TGTGCCAGCAGCCGACAGGGAAACGACGAGCAGTACTTC	CASSRQGNDEQYF	TRBV7-9	NA	TRBJ2-7	TRBD1
TGTGCCAGCAGGGGATGGACCTACGAGCAGTACTTC	CASRGWTYEQYF	TRBV28	NA	TRBJ2-7	NA
TGTGCCAGCAGCGTAGTTACAGGACAAGAGACCCAGTACTTC	CASSVVTGQETQYF	TRBV9	NA	TRBJ2-5	NA
TGTGCTAGCAGCTTAGTGGTTGCAACTAGCGGGTTCCAAGAGACCCAGTACTTC	CASSLVVATSGFQETQYF	TRBV7-7	NA	TRBJ2-5	TRBD2
TGTGCCAGCAGTTACGGGGCCGGCGGTTTGGGCTACACCTTC	CASSYGAGGLGYTF	TRBV6-6	NA	TRBJ1-2	NA
TGTGCCAGCAGCTCCCGGGACAGGGGTCACGAGCAGTACTTC	CASSSRDRGHEQYF	TRBV7-9	NA	TRBJ2-7	TRBD1
TGTGCCAGCAGGTACTCGGGAGCCTACAATGAGCAGTTCTTC	CASRYSGAYNEQFF	TRBV6-5	NA	TRBJ2-1	NA
TGTGCCAGCAGCGTGGGGGCTAGCGGGCCTGCCGGGGAGCTGTTTTTT	CASSVGASGPAGELFF	TRBV9	NA	TRBJ2-2	TRBD2
TGTGCCAGCAGCTTAGAGGGGACTAGCGGGAGTGAGACCCAGTACTTC	CASSLEGTSGSETQYF	TRBV11-1	NA	TRBJ2-5	TRBD2
TGTGCCAGCAGCTCAGGGGTCCATGAGCAGTTCTTC	CASSSGVHEQFF	TRBV7-9	NA	TRBJ2-1	NA
TGCGCCAGCAGCCATGACGGACGGGGGGACGAGCAGTACTTC	CASSHDGRGDEQYF	TRBV4-1	NA	TRBJ2-7	TRBD2